The 15 T cell receptor beta chains below come from one sample, sequenced in a study of T cell repertoires in cytomegalovirus infection. TCRdb re-analysed the reads in MiXCR, keeping a single row per CDR3 protein. The repertoire holds about 830,000 distinct CDR3 sequences, with around a third as singletons. These receptors have no identified antigens. The sample in question was cultured CD8+ T cells from PBMCs, obtained from culture after CMV antigen stimulation. Every receptor here comes from a human donor in good health (CMV status not recorded). Some clones in this sample may be carry-over from other donors' samples.

This clonotype has only a few counts. This sequence joins TRBV27 and TRBJ1-5, with TRBD1 matching over 10 bases. Germline CDR1 is MNHEY and CDR2 is SMNVEV (reference sequence). V dropped 4 bases and J dropped 6; count of bases not matched to a gene: 3. CDR3 length: 14 residues. CDR3 in amino acids: CASSSGTGVQPQHF. The DNA for the CDR3 is TGTGCCAGCAGTTCCGGGACAGGGGTTCAGCCCCAGCATTTT.

V usage is TRBV7-2 and J usage is TRBJ2-3, with a possible D match to TRBD1 (6 bases). This CDR3 comprises 18 residues. Germline values: CDR1 SGHTA, CDR2 FQGNSA. Trimming left V 1 base short and J 5 bases short, with 22 bases between. Written as DNA, the CDR3 is TGTGCCAGCAGCTTAGGCAGGGGCGCAGGAGTTCGGGAAGATACGCAGTATTTT. This gives the protein CASSLGRGAGVREDTQYF.

This clonotype was counted once. The V and J genes are TRBV2 and TRBJ1-4; 8 nucleotides agree with TRBD1. The V gene end was trimmed by 6 bases and the J gene end by 7 bases; junction bases not matched to a gene: 13. The CDR3 runs 16 residues. Germline CDR1 and CDR2: SNHLY and FYNNEI. This chain's CDR3 is CASRTSAGGLSEKLFF. CDR3 DNA: TGTGCCAGCAGAACCTCTGCAGGGGGCCTTTCTGAAAAACTGTTTTTT.

The chain carries TRBV7-8 and TRBJ2-3; weak D call: TRBD2 (6 bases). In germline, CDR1 is SGHVS, CDR2 FQNEAQ. V lost 7 bases to trimming and J lost 2 bases, with 19 bases between them. The CDR3 consists of 16 residues. The CDR3 nucleotides read TGTGCCAGCAAGGAACCCGGCGGGGAGCACACAGATACGCAGTATTTT. Translation: CASKEPGGEHTDTQYF. Combining the CDR3 with reference TRBV7-8 and TRBJ2-3 gives the whole variable domain GAGVSQSPRYKVAKRGQDVALRCDPISGHVSLFWYQQALGQGPEFLTYFQNEAQLDKSGLPSDRFFAERPEGSVSTLKIQRTQQEDSAVYLCASKEPGGEHTDTQYFGPGTRLTVL.

In its sample, this clonotype was seen a few times. The chain employs TRBV20-1 and TRBJ2-3; 7 positions agree with TRBD1. After removal of 1 base from V and 2 bases from J, the junction contained 6 bases not matched to a gene. This CDR3 comprises 15 residues. CDR1 DFQATT and CDR2 SNEGSKA come from the germline V gene (reference sequence). The CDR3, as DNA: TGCAGTGCTAGAGGCTGGACAGGTTTCACAGATACGCAGTATTTT. It encodes CSARGWTGFTDTQYF.

V gene TRBV6-5 combines with J gene TRBJ1-1; D possibly corresponds to TRBD1 (5 bases). V gave up 0 bases and J gave up 5 bases, with 13 bases separating them. The CDR3 has 15 amino acids. Germline CDR1 is MNHEY and CDR2 is SVGAGI. CDR3 loop: CASSYSASGGTEAFF. The CDR3 region has the DNA TGTGCCAGCAGTTACTCGGCCAGCGGGGGGACTGAAGCTTTCTTT.

Only a few counts were recorded for this clonotype. This CDR3 reads CSVHPLASEQFF. In DNA form, the CDR3 reads TGCAGCGTTCACCCACTAGCTTCTGAGCAGTTCTTC. The rearrangement joins TRBV29-1 to TRBJ2-1; weak D call: TRBD2 (6 bases). Germline V lookup: CDR1 SQVTM, CDR2 ANQGSEA. The CDR3 is made up of 12 amino acids. V lost 5 bases to trimming and J lost 9 bases, with 14 bases between them.

V usage is TRBV19 and J usage is TRBJ1-4, with 9 nucleotides matching TRBD1. The CDR3 extends over 13 amino acids. Unmatched junction bases numbered 6, after V lost 8 bases and J lost 8 bases. In germline, CDR1 is LNHDA, CDR2 SQIVND (reference sequence). Here the CDR3 reads CASSTGGYEKLFF. Written as DNA, the CDR3 is TGTGCCAGTTCGACAGGGGGATACGAAAAACTGTTTTTT.

This clonotype has more than one count but fewer than ten. The chain recombines TRBV2 with TRBJ1-2; no clear D gene. V was shortened by 10 bases and J by 3 bases, with 15 bases between the two germline ends. Germline lookup yields CDR1 SNHLY and CDR2 FYNNEI. The CDR3 runs 13 residues. The CDR3 sequence: CATDHGEDYGYTF. The DNA for the CDR3 is TGTGCCACCGACCACGGGGAGGACTATGGCTACACCTTC.

The chain combines TRBV5-1 with TRBJ2-7, with D possibly TRBD2 on 5 matching bases. This CDR3 comprises 13 residues. CDR1 is SGHRS and CDR2 is YFSETQ in the germline V gene. Trimming took 0 bases from V and 5 from J, leaving 9 bases between them. This CDR3 is CASSLGGYNEQYF. The CDR3 DNA reads TGCGCCAGCAGCTTGGGAGGGTACAACGAGCAGTACTTC.

V gene TRBV28 combines with J gene TRBJ1-1; TRBD1 matches at 7 bases. Germline CDR1 MDHEN, CDR2 SYDVKM. The CDR3 contains 15 residues. Germline trimming cut 11 bases from V and 3 bases from J; bases unmatched to any gene: 15. The CDR3 DNA is TGTGCCGACTCTCTAACGGGGCAGGGGGACACTGAAGCTTTCTTT. As protein: CADSLTGQGDTEAFF. The full variable domain, rest sourced from reference TRBV28 and TRBJ1-1, is DVKVTQSSRYLVKRTGEKVFLECVQDMDHENMFWYRQDPGLGLRLIYFSYDVKMKEKGDIPEGYSVSREKKERFSLILESASTNQTSMYLCADSLTGQGDTEAFFGQGTRLTVV.

As for this clonotype: This may arise from a read error, as a much more abundant clone is one base away. This chain joins TRBV6-1 and TRBJ2-7; TRBD1 is a possible D gene (6 bases). Germline V gene data show CDR1 as MNHNS and CDR2 as SASEGT. V lost 6 bases and J lost 3, with 12 bases in between. This CDR3 is 13 amino acids long. CDR3 nucleotide sequence: TGTGCCAGCAGCTTAAGACAGGACTACGAGCAGTACGTC. The encoded protein is CASSLRQDYEQYV.

This chain joins TRBV19 and TRBJ1-1, with D possibly matching TRBD1 (6 bases). CDR3 length equals 15 residues. Germline V gene lookup returns CDR1 LNHDA and CDR2 SQIVND (reference sequence). With 3 bases removed from V and 1 base from J, the gap between germline ends came to 12 bases. The CDR3 loop reads CASSIPDRKNTEAFF. CDR3 bases: TGTGCCAGTAGTATCCCTGACAGGAAGAACACTGAAGCTTTCTTT.

Notes on this clonotype: A read error may be the cause here, since a much bigger clone is one base away. The chain combines TRBV12-3 or TRBV12-4 with TRBJ1-5, with a weak D call TRBD1 (6 bases). The CDR3 covers 15 residues. The CDR3 here is CVSIEGGIANQPQHF. The CDR3 coding sequence is TGTGTCAGCATCGAAGGGGGGATAGCCAATCAGCCCCAGCATTTT.

The V gene is TRBV6-2 or TRBV6-3, the J gene TRBJ2-7; TRBD2 is a possible D gene (6 bases). The V gene lost 1 base and the J gene lost 6 bases, with 13 bases spanning the gap. There are 14 residues in the CDR3. Per the germline V gene, CDR1 is MNHEY and CDR2 is SVGEGT. CDR3 nucleotide sequence: TGTGCCAGCAGTTACTATAGGGACTTAGGCGAGCAGTACGTC. The encoded protein is CASSYYRDLGEQYV.